The 30 T cell receptor beta chains below were found in one sample sequenced in a study of beta chain features in type 1 diabetes. The investigators reverse transcribed all of the isolated RNA, so they sequenced expressed TCRB transcripts. Generated by immunoSEQ multiplex PCR, the TCRdb table keeps only in-frame clones and is missing some. This table has about 150,000 clones, roughly a tenth appearing once. Sequencing was done on a sample of naive CD4+ T cells from blood. The receptors come from a man aged 18-30 years in good health.

This clone was seen a few times. J is TRBJ1-3 and V is TRBV5-6; D is possibly TRBD1 (5 bases). The length of the CDR3 is 14 residues. Germline-derived CDR1 and CDR2 are SGHDT and YYEEEE. Trimming stripped 7 bases from V and 11 bases from J, with 22 bases between. CDR3 protein: CASWGGGFGTPIYF. DNA of the CDR3: TGTGCCAGCTGGGGCGGTGGGTTCGGAACCCCCATATATTTT.

Details on this clone: The sample carries other DNA sequences with the same CDR3. The chain recombines TRBV28 with TRBJ1-2, with TRBD1 identical over 7 bases. The CDR3 runs 14 residues. V was clipped by 4 bases and J by 3 bases; unmatched bases: 5. Germline values: CDR1 MDHEN, CDR2 SYDVKM. CDR3 bases: TGTGCCAGCAGTTCAACAGGGGAGGACTATGGCTACACCTTC. Translating it yields CASSSTGEDYGYTF.

The chain uses TRBV9 and TRBJ2-5; maybe TRBD2 (7 bases). Trimming removed 3 bases at V and 3 bases at J, with 18 bases between. The germline CDR1 and CDR2 sequences are SGDLS and YYNGEE. There are 16 residues in the CDR3. Written as DNA, the CDR3 is TGTGCCAGCAGCGCCCCGCGGGGGCCGGGGAAAGAGACCCAGTACTTC. It encodes CASSAPRGPGKETQYF.

At least ten counts were recorded for this clone. The CDR3 DNA is TGCAGCGTTGGGAGACAGAATGAAAAACTGTTTTTT. Its translation: CSVGRQNEKLFF. The chain uses TRBV29-1 and TRBJ1-4, with D possibly being TRBD1 (5 bases). V shed 4 bases and J shed 5 bases, with 8 bases lying between them. Per the germline V gene, CDR1 is SQVTM and CDR2 is ANQGSEA. The CDR3 is 12 amino acids.

This clone showed up just a few times. This chain's CDR3 is CAWSVNGGAHTQYF. The CDR3 nucleotides read TGTGCCTGGAGTGTAAACGGGGGGGCCCATACGCAGTATTTT. The gene calls are TRBV30 and TRBJ2-3, with 8 positions matching TRBD2. The germline CDR1 and CDR2 sequences are GTSNPN and SVGIG (reference sequence). The CDR3 runs 14 residues. V lost 0 bases, J lost 7 bases, and 6 bases stayed unmatched. Full variable domain (missing parts from reference TRBV30 and TRBJ2-3): SQTIHQWPATLVQPVGSPLSLECTVEGTSNPNLYWYRQAAGRGLQLLFYSVGIGQISSEVPQNLSASRPQDRQFILSSKKLLLSDSGFYLCAWSVNGGAHTQYFGPGTRLTVL.

The chain employs TRBV5-1 and TRBJ1-4, with 7 bases lining up with TRBD1. The CDR3 covers 15 residues. J gave up 5 bases and V 0 bases, and 4 bases lay outside the gene matches. In germline, CDR1 is SGHRS, CDR2 YFSETQ. The CDR3 reads CASSLGAGGNEKLFF. The CDR3 DNA reads as TGCGCCAGCAGCTTGGGGGCAGGGGGGAATGAAAAACTGTTTTTT.

The rearrangement uses TRBV5-1 and TRBJ2-1, with 7 positions matching TRBD1. This CDR3 is built from 14 residues. The trim removed 5 bases at V and 8 bases at J, leaving 10 bases unmatched. CDR1 SGHRS and CDR2 YFSETQ come from the germline V gene. In DNA, the CDR3 is TGCGCCAGCAGTAACGACAGGGTTGGGCATGAGCAGTTCTTC. Translated: CASSNDRVGHEQFF.

Many counts were recorded for this clone. The rearrangement joins TRBV29-1 to TRBJ2-3, with TRBD1 matching 9 bases. Germline assignment: CDR1 SQVTM and CDR2 ANQGSEA. V trimming: 4 bases; J trimming: 2 bases; junction bases outside the gene matches: 1. This CDR3 is 13 amino acids long. The CDR3 coding sequence is TGCAGCGTTGGGGACAGGGACACAGATACGCAGTATTTT. Protein product: CSVGDRDTDTQYF.

This clone was recorded a few times. This chain connects TRBV28 to TRBJ1-5, with D possibly TRBD1 on 6 matching bases. Trimming removed 5 bases from V and 5 bases from J, with 16 bases in between. The germline gives CDR1 MDHEN, CDR2 SYDVKM. CDR3 size: 15 residues. This CDR3 reads CASSTQTGGDQPQHF. The CDR3 DNA follows: TGTGCCAGCAGTACACAGACAGGTGGGGATCAGCCCCAGCATTTT.

DNA of the CDR3: TGTGCCAGCAGACCGGACAGGACCATAGAGACCCAGTACTTC. This translates into CASRPDRTIETQYF. The rearrangement joins TRBV7-2 to TRBJ2-5; 7 bases fit TRBD1. This CDR3 region has 14 residues. Germline CDR1 SGHTA, CDR2 FQGNSA. J lost 4 bases, V lost 6 bases, and 8 bases had no gene match.

This chain links TRBV18 with TRBJ2-5; TRBD2 agrees at 11 bases. Germline CDR1 reads KGHSH; CDR2 reads LQKENI. CDR3 length equals 17 residues. V was pared by 0 bases and J by 0 bases, with 3 bases of the junction left unmatched. The CDR3 nucleotides read TGTGCCAGCTCACCACCCGGGACTAGCGGTTACCAAGAGACCCAGTACTTC. It yields the protein CASSPPGTSGYQETQYF.

V and J are TRBV11-2 and TRBJ2-5; D unresolved. CDR3 length: 15 residues. Germline CDR1 is SGHAT and CDR2 is FQNNGV. Trimming removed 2 bases at V and 5 bases at J, with 15 bases between. The DNA for the CDR3 is TGTGCCAGCAGCTTAATGGTAGCTCTTCCTGAGACCCAGTACTTC. It yields the protein CASSLMVALPETQYF.

This clone was seen more than once but under ten times. This chain joins TRBV7-8 and TRBJ2-7, with a weak D call TRBD1 (6 bases). Germline lookup yields CDR1 SGHVS and CDR2 FQNEAQ. The CDR3 spans 15 residues. Trimming removed 1 base at V and 7 bases at J, with 17 bases between. The CDR3 DNA is TGTGCCAGCAGCTTAGGCAGGCAGGGGCTTTGGGAGCAGTACTTC. Residues: CASSLGRQGLWEQYF.

This chain uses TRBV7-2 with TRBJ1-2; no firm D call. The CDR3 loop spans 14 amino acids. CDR1 and CDR2 (germline): SGHTA, FQGNSA. The V end was cut by 5 bases, the J end by 7 bases, with 17 bases between. This CDR3 is CASSPTPQAVGYTF. The DNA of the CDR3 is TGTGCCAGCAGCCCCACCCCTCAGGCAGTTGGCTACACCTTC.

In this sample, this clone turned up a few times. The V gene is TRBV27, the J gene TRBJ1-1; 7 bases align to TRBD1. CDR1 is MNHEY and CDR2 is SMNVEV in the germline V gene (reference sequence). Unmatched junction bases numbered 13, after V lost 4 bases and J lost 5 bases. The CDR3 is 16 residues long. The CDR3 DNA follows: TGTGCCAGCAGTTCGTTCTGGAGACAGGGATTGACTGAAGCTTTCTTT. It is translated as CASSSFWRQGLTEAFF.

This clone was detected a few times. As DNA, the CDR3 is TGTGCCAGCAGCTTAATACTCCGGACTAGCGGGGAGTACAATGAGCAGTTCTTC. It codes for CASSLILRTSGEYNEQFF. The rearrangement joins TRBV7-2 to TRBJ2-1, with 12 positions matching TRBD2. The trim removed 2 bases at V and 4 bases at J, leaving 9 bases unmatched. This CDR3 is 18 amino acids long. Germline-derived CDR1 and CDR2 are SGHTA and FQGNSA.

There are a few counts of this clone. The chain employs TRBV7-9 and TRBJ2-7; 10 bases match TRBD2. CDR1 is SEHNR, CDR2 FQNEAQ, per germline (reference sequence). After removal of 7 bases from V and 4 bases from J, the junction contained 7 bases not matched to a gene. The CDR3 totals 14 residues. The CDR3 loop is CASILAGDSYEQYF. CDR3 nucleotide sequence: TGTGCCAGCATTCTAGCGGGGGATAGTTACGAGCAGTACTTC.

This rearrangement joins TRBV10-2 to TRBJ2-3, with 11 bases fitting TRBD2. In germline, CDR1 is WSHSY, CDR2 SAAADI. The CDR3 spans 12 residues. V lost 7 bases and J lost 10; bases outside the gene matches: 4. CDR3 residues: CASNSGGGAQYF. CDR3 nucleotides: TGCGCCAGCAATAGCGGGGGGGGTGCGCAGTATTTT.

This clone was seen a few times. The V call is TRBV10-2, the J call TRBJ2-1; D is perhaps TRBD1 (6 bases). This CDR3 is 12 amino acids long. V dropped 10 bases and J dropped 6 bases, with 13 bases sitting between them. Germline lookup yields CDR1 WSHSY and CDR2 SAAADI. DNA of the CDR3: TGCGCCACCGAGGGGGTTGGCAATGAGCAGTTCTTC. It specifies CATEGVGNEQFF.

This clone was detected a few times. The rearrangement links TRBV4-3 to TRBJ1-2, with D unclear. The CDR3 is made up of 14 amino acids. Trimming removed 0 bases at V and 4 bases at J, with 9 bases between. CDR1 is LGHNA and CDR2 is YSLEER in the germline V gene. CDR3 DNA: TGCGCCAGCAGCCAAGACGCCGGTGGCTATGGCTACACCTTC. It encodes CASSQDAGGYGYTF.

This clone was seen only a few times. This chain links TRBV5-6 with TRBJ2-5; 11 bases align to TRBD2. Germline CDR1 reads SGHDT; CDR2 reads YYEEEE. J gave up 1 base and V 4 bases, and 6 bases lay outside the gene matches. CDR3 size: 16 residues. Written as DNA, the CDR3 is TGTGCCAGCAGCAAGGTAGCGGGGGGGTCCCAAGAGACCCAGTACTTC. Encoded protein: CASSKVAGGSQETQYF.

The chain has TRBV19 and TRBJ2-2, with 8 bases matching TRBD1. Germline loops: CDR1 LNHDA, CDR2 SQIVND (reference sequence). V lost 4 bases and J lost 2; bases outside the gene matches: 12. There are 18 residues in the CDR3. The CDR3 DNA follows: TGTGCCAGTAGTAGACGGACAGGGATCGGACCAAACACCGGGGAGCTGTTTTTT. This gives the protein CASSRRTGIGPNTGELFF.

The CDR3 sequence is CASGYDRQPDNSPLHF. CDR3 DNA: TGTGCCAGCGGGTATGACAGGCAGCCAGACAATTCACCCCTCCACTTT. The gene calls are TRBV27 and TRBJ1-6, with D possibly being TRBD1 (6 bases). V gave up 8 bases and J gave up 7 bases, with 21 bases separating them. Germline CDR1 MNHEY, CDR2 SMNVEV (reference sequence). CDR3 length: 16 amino acids.

This clone was recorded a few times. The V gene is TRBV7-2, the J gene TRBJ2-2, with a weak D call TRBD2 (6 bases). The V gene lost 7 bases and the J gene lost 5 bases, with 11 bases spanning the gap. The CDR3 is 13 residues long. Germline lookup yields CDR1 SGHTA and CDR2 FQGNSA. The CDR3 loop is CASTHGGTGELFF. For the CDR3, the DNA is TGTGCCAGCACCCACGGGGGAACCGGGGAGCTGTTTTTT.

This chain uses TRBV7-2 with TRBJ2-7; TRBD2 matches 10 bases. From germline, CDR1 is SGHTA and CDR2 FQGNSA. The V and J ends lost 0 bases and 4 bases, in that order; junction bases with no gene match: 6. The CDR3 extends over 16 amino acids. Written as DNA, the CDR3 is TGTGCCAGCAGCTTAGCCCCAACTAGCGGGGTGTACGAGCAGTACTTC. Translating it yields CASSLAPTSGVYEQYF.

The CDR3 DNA reads TGTGCCAGCAGCATCGACGCCACAGGGACTGAAGCTTTCTTT. It specifies CASSIDATGTEAFF. The V and J genes are TRBV7-9 and TRBJ1-1; D is possibly TRBD1 (6 bases). V gave up 5 bases and J gave up 5 bases, with 15 bases separating them. This CDR3 region has 14 residues. The germline gives CDR1 SEHNR, CDR2 FQNEAQ (reference sequence).

Of note for this clone: A much larger clone sits a single nucleotide away, making a read error possible. The rearrangement links TRBV7-9 to TRBJ2-4, with 8 bases aligning to TRBD1. The CDR3 totals 16 residues. With 5 bases clipped from V and 3 bases from J, the junction kept 9 bases outside the gene matches. CDR1 SEHNR and CDR2 FQNEAQ come from the germline V gene (reference sequence). The CDR3 nucleotides are TGTGCCAGCAGCACAGGACAGGGAGAGGTCAAAAACATTCAGTACTTC. Its translation is CASSTGQGEVKNIQYF.

The table lists this clone with a few counts. The gene calls are TRBV15 and TRBJ1-2; D gene uncertain. Trimming removed 3 bases at V and 0 bases at J, with 14 bases between. Germline CDR1 LNHNV, CDR2 YYDKDF (reference sequence). The CDR3 runs 16 residues. The CDR3 DNA follows: TGTGCCACCAGCAGCTGGGTCCTAGGCCCTAACTATGGCTACACCTTC. Translating gives CATSSWVLGPNYGYTF.

This clone was seen a few times. The CDR3 protein is CASSPETGKSTEAFF. CDR3 coding DNA: TGTGCCAGCAGCCCCGAGACAGGGAAAAGCACTGAAGCTTTCTTT. This chain joins TRBV2 and TRBJ1-1; 7 bases fit TRBD1. Trimming removed 6 bases from V and 4 bases from J; junction bases left unmatched: 11. This CDR3 contains 15 residues. In germline, CDR1 is SNHLY, CDR2 FYNNEI. The complete variable domain, with remaining parts taken from reference TRBV2 and TRBJ1-1, reads EPEVTQTPSHQVTQMGQEVILRCVPISNHLYFYWYRQILGQKVEFLVSFYNNEISEKSEIFDDQFSVERPDGSNFTLKIRSTKLEDSAMYFCASSPETGKSTEAFFGQGTRLTVV.

The table lists this clone with many counts. This rearrangement joins TRBV18 to TRBJ1-2; 7 bases are a match to TRBD1. Germline assignment: CDR1 KGHSH and CDR2 LQKENI. The CDR3 totals 14 residues. The V segment lost 0 bases and the J segment 5 bases; nucleotides outside the gene matches: 3. The CDR3 here is CASSPPDRVYGYTF. The CDR3 nucleotides are TGTGCCAGCTCACCACCTGACAGGGTGTATGGCTACACCTTC.